Listed below are T cell receptor beta chains from one sample, sequenced in a study of T cells of healthy individuals. TCRdb redid the calling of the 5' RACE reads with MiXCR, one entry per CDR3 protein. Seen here are about 60,000 distinct CDR3 sequences, about 16% observed once, and the top ten hold approximately 4.8%. These receptors originate from a human donor in good health. Both conserved end residues are part of each CDR3. The D gene is left open where the match is weak. For some rows the clone size is stated as once, few or many, or as a class when expanded; others skip it.

d_gene	v_gene	abundance	j_gene	CDR3aa	CDR3nt
NA	TRBV4-3	many	TRBJ2-1	CASSPRAAHNEQFF	TGCGCCAGCAGCCCCCGGGCCGCACACAATGAGCAGTTCTTC
NA	TRBV27	many	TRBJ1-1	CASSPRQRVMNTEAFF	TGTGCCAGCAGTCCCAGACAGCGCGTGATGAACACTGAAGCTTTCTTT
NA	TRBV12-3/TRBV12-4	few	TRBJ1-4	CASSLTSGTNEKLFF	TGTGCCAGCAGTTTAACATCAGGAACTAATGAAAAACTGTTTTTT
TRBD1	TRBV5-1	NA	TRBJ2-1	CASSLTGGYNEQFF	TGCGCCAGCAGCTTAACAGGGGGATACAATGAGCAGTTCTTC
NA	TRBV20-1	NA	TRBJ2-1	CSASRRRTEQFF	TGCAGTGCTAGTAGGAGACGCACTGAGCAGTTCTTC
TRBD1	TRBV28	many	TRBJ1-2	CASRPGGAVYGYTF	TGTGCCAGCAGGCCAGGGGGCGCAGTCTATGGCTACACCTTC
TRBD2	TRBV4-1	NA	TRBJ2-5	CASSPLAGGTIQETQYF	TGCGCCAGCAGTCCCCTAGCGGGGGGCACTATCCAAGAGACCCAGTACTTC
TRBD2	TRBV6-5	many	TRBJ2-7	CASNPGLAGGWGYEQYF	TGTGCCAGCAACCCGGGACTAGCGGGAGGATGGGGCTACGAGCAGTACTTC
TRBD2	TRBV28	few	TRBJ2-5	CASSLSPGLGSLKETQYF	TGTGCCAGCAGTTTATCGCCGGGACTAGGTTCTTTGAAAGAGACCCAGTACTTC
TRBD1	TRBV4-1	many	TRBJ1-6	CASSPSGQANSPLHF	TGCGCCAGCAGCCCCTCAGGACAGGCGAATTCACCCCTCCACTTT
TRBD2	TRBV12-3/TRBV12-4	many	TRBJ2-7	CASSLTVGLAGEQYF	TGTGCCAGCAGTTTAACCGTCGGACTAGCGGGCGAGCAGTACTTC
NA	TRBV6-1	NA	TRBJ2-3	CASSLTGRADTQYF	TGTGCCAGCAGCCTCACAGGGAGAGCAGATACGCAGTATTTT
NA	TRBV20-1	many	TRBJ1-4	CSARDGRGSEKLFF	TGCAGTGCTAGAGACGGAAGGGGATCGGAAAAACTGTTTTTT
TRBD1	TRBV7-9	many	TRBJ2-7	CASSRQGRRYEQYF	TGTGCCAGCAGCCGACAGGGACGTAGGTACGAGCAGTACTTC
TRBD1	TRBV29-1	many	TRBJ2-3	CSVEDRDRDTDTQYF	TGCAGCGTTGAAGATAGGGACAGGGACACAGATACGCAGTATTTT
NA	TRBV29-1	NA	TRBJ2-3	CSASLRLTDTQYF	TGCAGCGCGAGCCTCCGACTGACAGATACGCAGTATTTT
NA	TRBV6-5	many	TRBJ2-3	CASSLTGSSTDTQYF	TGTGCCAGCAGTCTAACAGGATCTAGCACAGATACGCAGTATTTT
TRBD1	TRBV7-9	many	TRBJ2-5	CASSLIQGARETQYF	TGTGCCAGCAGCTTGATCCAGGGGGCGAGGGAGACCCAGTACTTC
NA	TRBV4-1	many	TRBJ2-5	CASSHRWSQQETQYF	TGCGCCAGCAGCCACAGGTGGTCCCAGCAAGAGACCCAGTACTTC
NA	TRBV7-2	NA	TRBJ1-5	CASSFATGDQPQHF	TGTGCCAGCAGCTTCGCTACGGGTGATCAGCCCCAGCATTTT
NA	TRBV2	many	TRBJ1-4	CASSEALLSGRLFF	TGTGCCAGCAGTGAAGCGCTTCTGAGCGGACGACTGTTTTTT
TRBD2	TRBV4-3	once	TRBJ2-7	CASSQGLAGVVTYEQYF	TGCGCCAGCAGCCAAGGACTAGCGGGAGTGGTAACCTACGAGCAGTACTTC
NA	TRBV18	many	TRBJ1-4	CASSPNREKLFF	TGTGCCAGCTCACCAAATCGGGAAAAACTGTTTTTT
NA	TRBV6-4	many	TRBJ2-2	CASSDSPGLNTGELFF	TGTGCCAGCAGTGACTCGCCAGGACTTAACACCGGGGAGCTGTTTTTT
TRBD1	TRBV2	NA	TRBJ1-1	CASSEAGQRTEAFF	TGTGCCAGCAGTGAAGCGGGACAGCGCACCGAAGCTTTCTTT
TRBD2	TRBV12-3/TRBV12-4	NA	TRBJ2-1	CASSPSGDFSDRSYNEQFF	TGTGCCAGCAGTCCGAGCGGGGATTTTAGCGACCGCTCCTACAATGAGCAGTTCTTC
TRBD1	TRBV12-3/TRBV12-4	many	TRBJ1-5	CASSSSTGGWFSNQPQHF	TGTGCCAGCAGTTCCTCAACAGGGGGCTGGTTCAGCAATCAGCCCCAGCATTTT
TRBD1	TRBV5-6	many	TRBJ1-5	CASSRTGINNQPQHF	TGTGCCAGCAGCCGGACAGGGATAAACAATCAGCCCCAGCATTTT
TRBD1	TRBV4-2	many	TRBJ1-1	CASSQEQGTAQAFF	TGTGCCAGCAGCCAAGAACAAGGGACAGCCCAAGCTTTCTTT
NA	TRBV7-2	few	TRBJ2-5	CASSYTGPQETQYF	TGTGCCAGCAGCTACACCGGGCCACAAGAGACCCAGTACTTC
NA	TRBV29-1	few	TRBJ1-1	CSASYNREAFF	TGCAGCGCTTCCTATAACAGGGAAGCTTTCTTT
NA	TRBV11-2	many	TRBJ2-3	CASSLVTGGTDTQYF	TGTGCCAGCAGCTTAGTTACCGGTGGGACAGATACGCAGTATTTT
NA	TRBV6-4	NA	TRBJ2-1	CASSGTANSYNEQFF	TGTGCCAGCAGTGGTACAGCAAACTCCTACAATGAGCAGTTCTTC
NA	TRBV20-1	few	TRBJ2-5	CSANPRAIIQETQYF	TGCAGTGCTAACCCCCGGGCTATCATCCAGGAGACCCAGTACTTC
TRBD2	TRBV29-1	many	TRBJ2-7	CSVGRLAGGSGEQYF	TGCAGCGTTGGTCGACTAGCGGGAGGTTCCGGAGAGCAGTACTTC
NA	TRBV3-1	many	TRBJ2-2	CASSQLTGNTGELFF	TGTGCCAGCAGCCAACTTACAGGAAACACCGGGGAGCTGTTTTTT
NA	TRBV19	many	TRBJ2-3	CASSFRSGISTDTQYF	TGTGCCAGTAGTTTCCGATCAGGGATTAGCACAGATACGCAGTATTTT
NA	TRBV20-1	NA	TRBJ2-7	CSAESGSSYEQYF	TGCAGTGCTGAGAGTGGTAGCTCCTACGAGCAGTACTTC
NA	TRBV30	few	TRBJ1-6	CAWSPSGGANSPLHF	TGTGCCTGGAGTCCCTCGGGAGGGGCGAATTCACCCCTCCACTTT
NA	TRBV5-6	few	TRBJ2-5	CASSLGIGGETQYF	TGTGCCAGCAGCTTGGGGATAGGGGGGGAGACCCAGTACTTC
NA	TRBV21-1	NA	TRBJ1-5	CASSKDCRDSNQPQHF	TGTGCCAGCAGCAAAGATTGCCGGGATAGCAATCAGCCCCAGCATTTT
NA	TRBV5-6	NA	TRBJ2-5	CASSYEGRETQYF	TGTGCCAGCAGCTACGAAGGGCGGGAGACCCAGTACTTC
TRBD2	TRBV24-1	many	TRBJ2-3	CATSDQAGGTDTQYF	TGTGCCACCAGTGATCAAGCGGGGGGTACAGATACGCAGTATTTT
TRBD2	TRBV20-1	NA	TRBJ2-3	CSAWDYLPPDTQYF	TGCAGTGCTTGGGACTACTTGCCCCCAGATACGCAGTATTTT
NA	TRBV7-8	NA	TRBJ2-5	CASTSGETQYF	TGTGCCAGCACGAGTGGTGAGACCCAGTACTTC
NA	TRBV5-1	many	TRBJ1-6	CASSLESSYNSPLHF	TGCGCCAGCAGCTTGGAGAGCTCCTATAATTCACCCCTCCACTTT
NA	TRBV28	NA	TRBJ1-6	CASRPPGSSSSYNSPLHF	TGTGCCAGCAGACCCCCCGGGTCCTCGAGCTCCTATAATTCACCCCTCCACTTT
NA	TRBV7-9	few	TRBJ2-5	CASSVNQGGGTWTQYF	TGTGCCAGCAGCGTAAACCAAGGGGGGGGCACTTGGACCCAGTACTTC
NA	TRBV7-2	many	TRBJ2-7	CASSLDVYEQYF	TGTGCCAGCAGCTTAGACGTCTACGAGCAGTACTTC
TRBD1	TRBV12-3/TRBV12-4	NA	TRBJ2-2	CASSFRDRNTGELFF	TGTGCCAGCAGTTTCCGGGACAGGAACACCGGGGAGCTGTTTTTT
NA	TRBV18	many	TRBJ2-4	CASSPGRGTKNIQYF	TGTGCCAGCTCACCGGGGCGCGGGACCAAAAACATTCAGTACTTC
NA	TRBV30	many	TRBJ1-1	CAWSVGPNTEAFF	TGTGCCTGGAGTGTTGGGCCAAACACTGAAGCTTTCTTT